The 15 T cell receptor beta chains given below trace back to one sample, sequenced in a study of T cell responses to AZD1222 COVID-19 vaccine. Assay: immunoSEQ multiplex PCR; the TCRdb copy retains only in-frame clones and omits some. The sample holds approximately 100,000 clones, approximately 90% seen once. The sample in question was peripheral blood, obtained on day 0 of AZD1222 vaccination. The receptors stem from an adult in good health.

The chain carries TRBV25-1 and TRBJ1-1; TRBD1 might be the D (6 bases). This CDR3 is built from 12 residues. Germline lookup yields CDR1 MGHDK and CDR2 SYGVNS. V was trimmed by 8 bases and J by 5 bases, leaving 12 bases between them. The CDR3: CASGRGLTEAFF. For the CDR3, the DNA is TGTGCCAGCGGAAGGGGGTTGACTGAAGCTTTCTTT.

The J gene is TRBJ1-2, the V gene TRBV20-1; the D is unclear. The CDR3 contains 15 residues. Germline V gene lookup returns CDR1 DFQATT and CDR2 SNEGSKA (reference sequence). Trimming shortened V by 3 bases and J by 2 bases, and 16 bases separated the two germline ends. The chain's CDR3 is CSASHQLGVNYGYTF. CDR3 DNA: TGCAGTGCTAGTCATCAGCTGGGCGTCAACTATGGCTACACCTTC.

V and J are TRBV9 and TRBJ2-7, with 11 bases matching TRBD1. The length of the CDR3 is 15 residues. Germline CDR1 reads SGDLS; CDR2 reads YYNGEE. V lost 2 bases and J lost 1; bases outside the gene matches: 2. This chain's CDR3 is CASSVGTGGSYEQYF. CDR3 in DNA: TGTGCCAGCAGCGTCGGGACAGGGGGTTCCTACGAGCAGTACTTC.

The CDR3 loop is CSASPGTGSYNEQFF. The CDR3 DNA reads TGCAGTGCTAGTCCCGGGACAGGGTCCTACAATGAGCAGTTCTTC. The rearrangement uses TRBV20-1 and TRBJ2-1; 9 bases map to TRBD1. Germline loops: CDR1 DFQATT, CDR2 SNEGSKA (reference sequence). The V gene end was trimmed by 3 bases and the J gene end by 1 base; junction bases not matched to a gene: 4. CDR3 length: 15 amino acids.

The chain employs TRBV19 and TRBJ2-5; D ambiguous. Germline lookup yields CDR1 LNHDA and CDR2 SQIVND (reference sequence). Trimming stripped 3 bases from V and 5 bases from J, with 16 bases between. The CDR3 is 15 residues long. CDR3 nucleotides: TGTGCCAGTAGTATGAGTGGATCCCTCACGGAGACCCAGTACTTC. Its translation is CASSMSGSLTETQYF.

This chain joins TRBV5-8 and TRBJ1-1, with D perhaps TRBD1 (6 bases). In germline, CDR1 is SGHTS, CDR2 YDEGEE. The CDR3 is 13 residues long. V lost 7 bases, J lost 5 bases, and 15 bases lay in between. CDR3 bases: TGTGCCAGCCCCAAGTTCAGGGGAACTGAAGCTTTCTTT. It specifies CASPKFRGTEAFF.

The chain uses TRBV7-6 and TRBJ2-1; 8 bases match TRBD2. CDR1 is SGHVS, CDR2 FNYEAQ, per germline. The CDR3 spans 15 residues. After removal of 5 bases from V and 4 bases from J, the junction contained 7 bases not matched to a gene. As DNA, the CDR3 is TGTGCCAGCAGCCGTACCGCGGGGGGTTACAATGAGCAGTTCTTC. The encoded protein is CASSRTAGGYNEQFF.

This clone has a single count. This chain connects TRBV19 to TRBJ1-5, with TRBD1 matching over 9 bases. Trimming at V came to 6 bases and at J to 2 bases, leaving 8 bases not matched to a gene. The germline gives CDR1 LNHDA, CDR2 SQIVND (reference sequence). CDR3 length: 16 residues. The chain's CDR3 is CASRGQGRGGNQPQHF. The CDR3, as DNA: TGTGCCAGTAGGGGACAGGGCCGAGGGGGCAATCAGCCCCAGCATTTT. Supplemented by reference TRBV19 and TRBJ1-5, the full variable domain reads DGGITQSPKYLFRKEGQNVTLSCEQNLNHDAMYWYRQDPGQGLRLIYYSQIVNDFQKGDIAEGYSVSREKKESFPLTVTSAQKNPTAFYLCASRGQGRGGNQPQHFGDGTRLSIL.

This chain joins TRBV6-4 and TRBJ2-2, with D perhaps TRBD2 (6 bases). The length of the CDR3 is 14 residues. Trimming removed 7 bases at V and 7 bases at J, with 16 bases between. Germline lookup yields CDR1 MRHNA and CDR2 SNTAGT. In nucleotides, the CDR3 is TGTGCCAGCACCGAGGAGGCGGGGCACGGGGAGCTGTTTTTT. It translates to CASTEEAGHGELFF.

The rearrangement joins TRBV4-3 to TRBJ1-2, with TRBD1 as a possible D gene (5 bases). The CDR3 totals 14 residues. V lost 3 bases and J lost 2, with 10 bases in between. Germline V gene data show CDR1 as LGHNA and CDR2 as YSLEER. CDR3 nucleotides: TGCGCCAGCAGCCAGGGGCACACCAACTATGGCTACACCTTC. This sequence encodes CASSQGHTNYGYTF.

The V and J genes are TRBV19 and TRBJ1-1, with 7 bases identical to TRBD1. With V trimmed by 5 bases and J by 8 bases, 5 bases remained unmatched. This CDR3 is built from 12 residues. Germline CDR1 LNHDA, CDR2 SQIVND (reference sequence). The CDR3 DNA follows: TGTGCCAGTAGTTATTTACAGGGGGAAGCTTTCTTT. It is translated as CASSYLQGEAFF.

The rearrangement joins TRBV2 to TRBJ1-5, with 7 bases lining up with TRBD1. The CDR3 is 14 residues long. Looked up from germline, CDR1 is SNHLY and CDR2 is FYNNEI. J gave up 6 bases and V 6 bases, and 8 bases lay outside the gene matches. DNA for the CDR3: TGTGCCAGCAGGCGGACAGGCGTGGGTCAGCCCCAGCATTTT. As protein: CASRRTGVGQPQHF.

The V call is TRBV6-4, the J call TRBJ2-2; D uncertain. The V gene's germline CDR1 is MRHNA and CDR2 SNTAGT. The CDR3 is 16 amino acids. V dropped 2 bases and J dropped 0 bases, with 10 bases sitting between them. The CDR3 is CASSDGVSANTGELFF. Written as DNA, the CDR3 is TGTGCCAGCAGTGACGGGGTCAGTGCGAACACCGGGGAGCTGTTTTTT.

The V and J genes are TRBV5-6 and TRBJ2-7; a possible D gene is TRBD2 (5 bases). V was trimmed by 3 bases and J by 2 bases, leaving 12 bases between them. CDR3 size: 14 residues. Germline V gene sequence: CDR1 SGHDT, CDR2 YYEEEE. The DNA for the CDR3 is TGTGCCAGCAGCTCCGGGAATGACGCCTACGAGCAGTACTTC. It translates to CASSSGNDAYEQYF.

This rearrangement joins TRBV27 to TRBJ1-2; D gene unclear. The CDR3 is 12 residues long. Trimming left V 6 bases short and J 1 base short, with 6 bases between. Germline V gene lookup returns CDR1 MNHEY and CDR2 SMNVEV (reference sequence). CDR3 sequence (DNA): TGTGCCAGCAGCCCTGGTAACTATGGCTACACCTTC. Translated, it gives CASSPGNYGYTF.